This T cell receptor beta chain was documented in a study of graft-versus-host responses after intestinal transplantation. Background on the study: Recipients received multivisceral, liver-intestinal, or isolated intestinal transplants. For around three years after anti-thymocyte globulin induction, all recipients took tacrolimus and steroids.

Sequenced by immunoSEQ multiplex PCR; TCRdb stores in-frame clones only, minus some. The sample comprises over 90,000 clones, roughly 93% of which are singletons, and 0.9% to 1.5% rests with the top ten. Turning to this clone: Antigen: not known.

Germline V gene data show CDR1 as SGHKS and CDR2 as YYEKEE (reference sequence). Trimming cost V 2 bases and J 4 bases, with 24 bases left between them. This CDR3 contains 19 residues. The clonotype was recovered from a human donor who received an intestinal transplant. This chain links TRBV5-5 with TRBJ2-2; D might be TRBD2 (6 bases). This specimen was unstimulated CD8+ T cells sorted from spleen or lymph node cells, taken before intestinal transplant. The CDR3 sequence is CASSFSFSRDLPFTGELFF. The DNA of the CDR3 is TGTGCCAGCAGCTTTTCCTTTTCGCGGGACCTACCTTTCACCGGGGAGCTGTTTTTT.